These 9 T cell receptor beta chains came from one sample sequenced in a study of T cells in Graves' hyperthyroidism and ophthalmopathy. Researchers amplified the TCR beta CDR3 regions from RNA transcripts. Carried out on the TCR CDR3, a first-round RT-PCR used the HTBI primer set. TCRdb independently ran MiXCR on the multiplex PCR reads; one entry per CDR3 protein. The sample lists 700,000 to 850,000 distinct CDR3 sequences; around 40% were seen once. Sequenced input: blood. The receptors were sampled from a woman in her thirties or forties with Graves' hyperthyroidism.

The table lists this clonotype with a few counts. The chain is built from TRBV6-6 and TRBJ1-2; the D gene is possibly TRBD1 (5 bases). CDR1 and CDR2 from the germline V gene are MNHNY and SVGAGI (reference sequence). Trimming removed 6 bases at V and 4 bases at J, with 21 bases between. The CDR3 length is 16 residues. The CDR3 DNA follows: TGTGCCAGCAGCCAAACCGGGACGGGGAGCATCTATGGCTACACCTTC. Its protein is CASSQTGTGSIYGYTF.

The chain uses TRBV28 and TRBJ1-2; the D gene is possibly TRBD1 (5 bases). From germline, CDR1 is MDHEN and CDR2 SYDVKM. V shed 3 bases and J shed 5 bases, with 19 bases lying between them. The CDR3 loop spans 16 amino acids. This chain's CDR3 is CASSLRAGFANYGYTF. In DNA form, the CDR3 reads TGTGCCAGCAGTTTGCGCGCAGGGTTTGCCAATTATGGCTACACCTTC.

The chain couples TRBV4-3 to TRBJ1-3; no reliable D call. Germline V lookup: CDR1 LGHNA, CDR2 YSLEER. The V gene lost 0 bases and the J gene lost 7 bases, with 13 bases spanning the gap. The CDR3 runs to 15 residues. The CDR3: CASSQDRVFGNTIYF. In DNA form, the CDR3 reads TGCGCCAGCAGCCAAGATCGAGTTTTCGGTAACACCATATATTTT.

The CDR3 sequence is CASSLRLATYSGNTIYF. In DNA form, the CDR3 reads TGTGCCAGCAGCTTAAGACTGGCAACCTACTCTGGAAACACCATATATTTT. This rearrangement joins TRBV11-2 to TRBJ1-3; D call uncertain. The CDR3 sequence is 17 residues long. V shed 2 bases and J shed 0 bases, with 14 bases lying between them. Germline-derived CDR1 and CDR2 are SGHAT and FQNNGV.

This clonotype was seen only once. The rearrangement joins TRBV12-3 or TRBV12-4 to TRBJ2-2; no clear D gene. The V end was cut by 7 bases, the J end by 0 bases, with 15 bases between. The CDR3 is 16 residues long. The CDR3 DNA follows: TGTGCCAGCATCCTACGCCGGGCCACGAACACCGGGGAGCTGTTTTTT. It translates to CASILRRATNTGELFF.

With respect to this clonotype: A much larger clone lies a single base off, so this may be a read error. The J gene is TRBJ2-7, the V gene TRBV9, with 10 nucleotides matching TRBD1. Germline V lookup: CDR1 SGDLS, CDR2 YYNGEE. Losses at the gene ends were 3 bases for V and 6 bases for J; bases not matched to a gene: 9. The CDR3 length is 15 residues. CDR3 DNA sequence: TGTGCCAGCAGCGCCCTCGGGACAGGGGACTGCGAGCAGTACTTC. It encodes CASSALGTGDCEQYF.

This clonotype was counted a few times. The J gene is TRBJ1-5, the V gene TRBV6-6; D gene uncertain. The V end lost 6 bases, the J end lost 5 bases, and 11 bases lay between the germline ends. This CDR3 spans 13 amino acids. The germline V gene has CDR1 MNHNY and CDR2 SVGAGI (reference sequence). The CDR3 loop reads CASSTQEDQPQHF. CDR3 bases: TGTGCCAGCAGCACCCAGGAGGATCAGCCCCAGCATTTT.

In its sample, this clonotype was seen a few times. The chain uses TRBV27 and TRBJ1-3, with unresolved D. Trimming took 4 bases from V and 4 from J, leaving 11 bases between them. This CDR3 contains 14 residues. Germline V gene sequence: CDR1 MNHEY, CDR2 SMNVEV (reference sequence). The CDR3, as DNA: TGTGCCAGCAGTTCGGCAGGCCTGGGAAACACCATATATTTT. It yields the protein CASSSAGLGNTIYF.

This clonotype was picked up many times. This sequence joins TRBV7-2 and TRBJ2-2; D might be TRBD1 (5 bases). Germline V CDR1 and CDR2: SGHTA, FQGNSA. V was clipped by 3 bases and J by 6 bases, with 20 bases between them. This CDR3 contains 17 residues. DNA for the CDR3: TGTGCCAGCAGCTTTGGTTGGGCAGGGTTCGGTGCCGGGGAGCTGTTTTTT. It specifies CASSFGWAGFGAGELFF.